This T cell receptor (beta chain) was observed in a study of human T cells and chemical hapten exposure. Overall study context: The study lasted roughly 22 weeks, and patients were dosed weekly with diphenylcyclopropenone on the scalp throughout. From small differences in pooled library volume came most of the variation in per-sample TCR yields.

Time point indicated: patch test 1, 2 weeks after DPC sensitization. Treatment meaning: therapeutic diphenylcyclopropenone sensitization with weekly scalp DPC. Prior to each patch test being applied, blood was drawn. This clonotype was found many times. V dropped 6 bases and J dropped 8 bases, with 8 bases sitting between them. The CDR3 runs 11 residues. Germline CDR1 and CDR2: MNHEY and SMNVEV (reference sequence). TCRdb analysed the RACE reads with MiXCR anew, one entry per CDR3 protein. The data contain 74,000 or so distinct CDR3 sequences, 12% of them singletons. Sample: whole blood, taken in connection with sensitization to the hapten diphenylcyclopropenone (DPC). The chain couples TRBV27 to TRBJ2-1; no definite D call. The clonotype comes from a woman aged 55-75 years with alopecia areata. Some clones in this sample may be carry-over from other donors' samples. The CDR3 nucleotides are TGTGCCAGCAGAAAGTTCTATGAGCAGTTCTTC. This codes for CASRKFYEQFF.